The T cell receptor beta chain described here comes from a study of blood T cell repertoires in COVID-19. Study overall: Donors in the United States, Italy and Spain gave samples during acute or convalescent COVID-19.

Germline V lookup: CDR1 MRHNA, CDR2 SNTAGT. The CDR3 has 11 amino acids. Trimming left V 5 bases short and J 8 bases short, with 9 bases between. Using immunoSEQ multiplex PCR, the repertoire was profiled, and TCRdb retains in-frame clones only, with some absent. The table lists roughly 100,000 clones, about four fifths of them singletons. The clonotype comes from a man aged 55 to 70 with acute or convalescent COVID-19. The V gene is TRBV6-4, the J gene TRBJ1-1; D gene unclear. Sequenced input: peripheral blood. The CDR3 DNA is TGTGCCAGCAGTTGGAGAGCCGAAGCTTTCTTT. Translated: CASSWRAEAFF.